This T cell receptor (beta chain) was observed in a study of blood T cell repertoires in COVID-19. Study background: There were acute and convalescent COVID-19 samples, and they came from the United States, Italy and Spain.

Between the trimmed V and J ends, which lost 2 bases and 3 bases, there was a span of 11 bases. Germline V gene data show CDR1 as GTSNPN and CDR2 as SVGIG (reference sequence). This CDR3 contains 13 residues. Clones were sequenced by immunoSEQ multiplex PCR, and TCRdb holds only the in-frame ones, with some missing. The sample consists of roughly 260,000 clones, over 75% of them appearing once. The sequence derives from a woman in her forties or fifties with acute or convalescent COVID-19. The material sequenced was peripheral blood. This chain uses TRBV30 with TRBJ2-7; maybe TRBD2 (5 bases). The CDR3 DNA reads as TGTGCCTGGAGTCTGAGCGGCATCTACGAGCAGTACTTC. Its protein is CAWSLSGIYEQYF.